A selection of T cell receptor beta chains follows, all from one sample in a study of cytomegalovirus exposure and HLA in healthy donors. Measured with immunoSEQ multiplex PCR; TCRdb has only the in-frame clones, and not every one. The sample shows 150,000 to 250,000 clones, 79% of them seen only once. The sample was PBMCs. Source of these receptors: a woman younger than 45 in good health and CMV-seropositive. CDR3s include the opening cysteine and the closing phenylalanine or tryptophan. The D gene is left open where the match is weak. Size values are once, few and many counts, or a class for expanded clones, and some rows have none.

J: TRBJ2-7; size: -; D: -; V: TRBV5-4; CDR3: CASSFGYEQYF; DNA: TGTGCCAGCAGCTTCGGCTACGAGCAGTACTTC
J: TRBJ1-2; size: -; D: TRBD1; V: TRBV9; CDR3: CASSSRQGYGYTF; DNA: TGTGCCAGCAGCTCCCGACAGGGCTATGGCTACACCTTC
J: TRBJ2-4; size: once; D: TRBD2; V: TRBV9; CDR3: CASSIGGAENIQYF; DNA: TGTGCCAGCAGCATCGGGGGGGCCGAAAACATTCAGTACTTC
J: TRBJ1-4; size: -; D: -; V: TRBV5-4; CDR3: CASSSNEKLFF; DNA: TGTGCCAGCAGCTCAAATGAAAAACTGTTTTTT
J: TRBJ2-2; size: -; D: TRBD2; V: TRBV10-1; CDR3: CASSDTGGDTGELFF; DNA: TGCGCCAGCAGTGATACGGGAGGGGACACCGGGGAGCTGTTTTTT
J: TRBJ1-1; size: -; D: TRBD1; V: TRBV5-1; CDR3: CASSPRTGGTEAFF; DNA: TGCGCCAGCAGCCCTAGGACAGGTGGGACTGAAGCTTTCTTT
J: TRBJ2-3; size: -; D: -; V: TRBV5-1; CDR3: CASSAQGTSTDTQYF; DNA: TGCGCCAGCAGCGCACAGGGGACTAGCACAGATACGCAGTATTTT
J: TRBJ1-2; size: -; D: TRBD1; V: TRBV7-9; CDR3: CASSFPGTGGSGYTF; DNA: TGTGCCAGCAGCTTCCCCGGGACAGGGGGTAGCGGCTACACCTTC
J: TRBJ1-2; size: few; D: -; V: TRBV11-3; CDR3: CASSPTPIRALYGYTF; DNA: TGTGCCAGCAGCCCTACCCCCATCAGGGCTCTCTATGGCTACACCTTC
J: TRBJ2-7; size: -; D: -; V: TRBV7-9; CDR3: CASSSQTGGPYEQYF; DNA: TGTGCCAGCAGCTCTCAGACAGGAGGACCGTACGAGCAGTACTTC
J: TRBJ1-2; size: -; D: -; V: TRBV30; CDR3: CAWSTGLKGGYTF; DNA: TGTGCCTGGAGTACAGGGCTTAAAGGTGGCTACACCTTC
J: TRBJ2-7; size: once; D: TRBD1; V: TRBV11-3; CDR3: CASSSYRGQGHEQYF; DNA: TGTGCCAGCAGCTCCTACAGGGGGCAGGGGCACGAGCAGTACTTC
J: TRBJ1-4; size: -; D: -; V: TRBV27; CDR3: CASSPQGKYEKLFF; DNA: TGTGCCAGCAGTCCGCAGGGAAAATATGAAAAACTGTTTTTT
J: TRBJ1-3; size: -; D: TRBD1; V: TRBV6-1; CDR3: CASSAPGGTAGNTIYF; DNA: TGTGCCAGCAGTGCCCCAGGGGGCACGGCTGGAAACACCATATATTTT
J: TRBJ1-5; size: -; D: -; V: TRBV15; CDR3: CATSPRRAVYQPQHF; DNA: TGTGCCACCAGCCCCCGGAGGGCAGTATATCAGCCCCAGCATTTT
J: TRBJ2-4; size: -; D: TRBD1; V: TRBV4-1; CDR3: CASSQGQLAKNIQYF; DNA: TGCGCCAGCAGCCAGGGACAGCTAGCCAAAAACATTCAGTACTTC
J: TRBJ2-7; size: -; D: -; V: TRBV4-3; CDR3: CASSETLGVSYEQYF; DNA: TGCGCCAGCAGCGAGACACTAGGAGTCTCCTACGAGCAGTACTTC
J: TRBJ2-1; size: -; D: TRBD2; V: TRBV4-3; CDR3: CASSPTSGDNEQFF; DNA: TGCGCCAGCAGCCCGACTAGCGGGGACAATGAGCAGTTCTTC
J: TRBJ2-7; size: -; D: TRBD1; V: TRBV2; CDR3: CASNGQGALGEQYF; DNA: TGTGCCAGCAACGGACAGGGGGCTTTGGGTGAGCAGTACTTC
J: TRBJ1-1; size: -; D: -; V: TRBV14; CDR3: CASSSRGPTGRNTEAFF; DNA: TGTGCCAGCAGTTCCAGGGGTCCGACAGGAAGGAACACTGAAGCTTTCTTT
J: TRBJ1-2; size: -; D: TRBD1; V: TRBV2; CDR3: CASSDKQGYNYGYTF; DNA: TGTGCCAGCAGTGACAAACAGGGGTATAACTATGGCTACACCTTC
J: TRBJ2-7; size: once; D: TRBD2; V: TRBV7-9; CDR3: CASSRTGAMGLAGYEQYF; DNA: TGTGCCAGCAGCAGGACAGGGGCGATGGGACTAGCGGGGTACGAGCAGTACTTC
J: TRBJ2-2; size: -; D: TRBD1; V: TRBV5-4; CDR3: CASSPRQGNTGELFF; DNA: TGTGCCAGCAGCCCCAGACAGGGAAACACCGGGGAGCTGTTTTTT
J: TRBJ1-1; size: -; D: TRBD1; V: TRBV9; CDR3: CASSGRQGNTEAFF; DNA: TGTGCCAGCAGCGGAAGACAGGGGAACACTGAAGCTTTCTTT
J: TRBJ2-5; size: -; D: TRBD2; V: TRBV9; CDR3: CASSVGSTSGRKETQYF; DNA: TGTGCCAGCAGCGTAGGATCGACTAGCGGGAGGAAAGAGACCCAGTACTTC
J: TRBJ2-7; size: -; D: TRBD2; V: TRBV5-4; CDR3: CASSSGLAGYEQYF; DNA: TGTGCCAGCAGCTCCGGACTAGCGGGATACGAGCAGTACTTC
J: TRBJ2-7; size: once; D: -; V: TRBV7-6; CDR3: CASSLGQGRATYEQYF; DNA: TGTGCCAGCAGCTTAGGGCAGGGTAGGGCTACCTACGAGCAGTACTTC
J: TRBJ2-4; size: -; D: TRBD2; V: TRBV19; CDR3: CASSIGAGVAKNIQYF; DNA: TGTGCCAGTAGTATAGGAGCGGGGGTAGCCAAAAACATTCAGTACTTC
J: TRBJ2-7; size: -; D: -; V: TRBV6-1; CDR3: CASSVSGYSYEQYF; DNA: TGTGCCAGCAGTGTGTCAGGATACTCCTACGAGCAGTACTTC
J: TRBJ2-7; size: -; D: TRBD1; V: TRBV15; CDR3: CATSRQGAYEQYF; DNA: TGTGCCACCAGCAGACAGGGGGCTTACGAGCAGTACTTC
J: TRBJ1-2; size: once; D: -; V: TRBV9; CDR3: CASSVGGGGYGYTF; DNA: TGTGCCAGCAGCGTAGGAGGGGGGGGCTATGGCTACACCTTC
J: TRBJ1-2; size: -; D: -; V: TRBV7-2; CDR3: CASSINYGYTF; DNA: TGTGCCAGCAGCATAAACTATGGCTACACCTTC
J: TRBJ2-3; size: -; D: TRBD1; V: TRBV7-9; CDR3: CASSHTGARADTQYF; DNA: TGTGCCAGCAGTCATACAGGGGCTAGGGCAGATACGCAGTATTTT
J: TRBJ2-7; size: once; D: -; V: TRBV11-3; CDR3: CASTEPRQTGFSQYF; DNA: TGTGCCAGCACCGAGCCCCGACAGACGGGTTTTTCGCAGTACTTC
J: TRBJ2-7; size: once; D: TRBD2; V: TRBV6-5; CDR3: CASSPSRDYVYEQYF; DNA: TGTGCCAGCAGTCCATCCCGGGACTACGTCTACGAGCAGTACTTC
J: TRBJ1-5; size: -; D: -; V: TRBV4-1; CDR3: CASSQLTGKRQPQHF; DNA: TGCGCCAGCAGCCAACTTACAGGGAAACGGCAGCCCCAGCATTTT
J: TRBJ1-1; size: -; D: -; V: TRBV29-1; CDR3: CSVLRQPGDTEAFF; DNA: TGCAGCGTCCTGAGACAGCCTGGTGACACTGAAGCTTTCTTT
J: TRBJ1-1; size: -; D: -; V: TRBV11-2; CDR3: CASSLVKAFF; DNA: TGTGCCAGCAGCTTAGTCAAAGCTTTCTTT
J: TRBJ1-2; size: -; D: -; V: TRBV11-2; CDR3: CASLVTSYFSHRYGYTF; DNA: TGTGCCAGCCTGGTCACCTCCTACTTTTCCCATCGCTATGGCTACACCTTC
J: TRBJ2-7; size: -; D: -; V: TRBV7-2; CDR3: CASSLRDTYEQYF; DNA: TGTGCCAGCAGCTTAAGGGACACCTACGAGCAGTACTTC
J: TRBJ2-7; size: -; D: -; V: TRBV7-9; CDR3: CASSPTGTSYEQYF; DNA: TGTGCCAGCAGCCCGACAGGTACGTCCTACGAGCAGTACTTC
J: TRBJ1-1; size: -; D: -; V: TRBV11-2; CDR3: CASSPTPRAGLNTEAFF; DNA: TGTGCCAGCAGCCCAACACCCAGGGCAGGCTTGAACACTGAAGCTTTCTTT
J: TRBJ1-1; size: -; D: TRBD1; V: TRBV4-1; CDR3: CASSHQGAGMNTEAFF; DNA: TGCGCCAGCAGCCATCAGGGGGCGGGAATGAACACTGAAGCTTTCTTT
J: TRBJ2-3; size: -; D: -; V: TRBV6-1; CDR3: CASTFSGASTDTQYF; DNA: TGTGCCAGCACTTTTAGCGGAGCTAGCACAGATACGCAGTATTTT
J: TRBJ1-2; size: -; D: -; V: TRBV27; CDR3: CASRSLIKGRSYGYTF; DNA: TGTGCCAGCAGGAGTTTAATCAAGGGGCGCAGCTATGGCTACACCTTC
J: TRBJ2-2; size: -; D: TRBD2; V: TRBV11-2; CDR3: CASSTVLAGPMIGTGELFF; DNA: TGTGCCAGCAGCACGGTACTAGCGGGACCTATGATTGGGACCGGGGAGCTGTTTTTT
J: TRBJ2-1; size: -; D: TRBD1; V: TRBV29-1; CDR3: CSGKTGTGANNEQFF; DNA: TGCAGCGGGAAAACGGGGACAGGGGCTAACAATGAGCAGTTCTTC
J: TRBJ2-7; size: few; D: TRBD1; V: TRBV10-3; CDR3: CAISGDRAQEQYF; DNA: TGTGCCATCAGTGGGGACAGGGCTCAAGAGCAGTACTTC
J: TRBJ1-2; size: -; D: TRBD1; V: TRBV2; CDR3: CASIARGGPGYGYTF; DNA: TGTGCCAGCATAGCACGAGGGGGCCCTGGCTATGGCTACACCTTC
J: TRBJ1-5; size: -; D: -; V: TRBV4-1; CDR3: CASSQLSGQPQHF; DNA: TGCGCCAGCAGCCAGTTGTCGGGGCAGCCCCAGCATTTT
J: TRBJ1-4; size: few; D: -; V: TRBV5-4; CDR3: CASSPAGATNEKLFF; DNA: TGTGCCAGCAGCCCTGCCGGGGCAACTAATGAAAAACTGTTTTTT
J: TRBJ1-2; size: -; D: -; V: TRBV28; CDR3: CASSLVHTNYGYTF; DNA: TGTGCCAGCAGTTTAGTACATACTAACTATGGCTACACCTTC
J: TRBJ2-3; size: few; D: -; V: TRBV6-5; CDR3: CASSYGLPTDTQYF; DNA: TGTGCCAGCAGTTACGGGCTGCCCACAGATACGCAGTATTTT
J: TRBJ1-2; size: medium-sized; D: TRBD1; V: TRBV11-2; CDR3: CASSLVGTAVYGYTF; DNA: TGTGCCAGCAGCTTAGTTGGGACAGCGGTCTATGGCTACACCTTC
J: TRBJ2-5; size: -; D: -; V: TRBV18; CDR3: CASSPVSGRETQYF; DNA: TGTGCCAGCTCACCAGTCTCAGGGCGAGAGACCCAGTACTTC
J: TRBJ1-2; size: -; D: TRBD1; V: TRBV14; CDR3: CASSQGFVQGVLVYGYTF; DNA: TGTGCCAGCAGCCAAGGTTTTGTTCAGGGGGTTCTAGTCTATGGCTACACCTTC
J: TRBJ1-2; size: -; D: TRBD1; V: TRBV6-6; CDR3: CASSATGGAGGYTF; DNA: TGTGCCAGCAGTGCCACAGGGGGCGCGGGTGGCTACACCTTC
J: TRBJ2-1; size: -; D: -; V: TRBV11-2; CDR3: CASSRQFGEQFF; DNA: TGTGCCAGCAGCCGCCAGTTTGGCGAGCAGTTCTTC
J: TRBJ1-2; size: few; D: -; V: TRBV19; CDR3: CASSIDPGLNYGYTF; DNA: TGTGCCAGTAGTATAGATCCGGGTTTAAACTATGGCTACACCTTC
J: TRBJ1-1; size: -; D: TRBD1; V: TRBV18; CDR3: CASSLGTGVTEAFF; DNA: TGTGCCAGCTCACTCGGGACAGGGGTCACTGAAGCTTTCTTT